One T cell receptor (beta chain) is described in this entry. Germline V gives CDR1 SGHVS, CDR2 FNYEAQ. Between the trimmed V and J ends, which lost 2 bases and 0 bases, there was a span of 7 bases. The CDR3 loop spans 14 amino acids. The method was immunoSEQ multiplex PCR; TCRdb's version includes in-frame clones alone and lacks a portion of them. The profile covers 85,000 to 90,000 clones, with around 90% appearing a single time and roughly 0.26% taken by the ten largest. The data are from a study of technical replicates of blood from a handful of donors. This TCR was recovered from a human donor in good health. The sequenced material came from T cells isolated from PBMCs. The J gene is TRBJ1-1, the V gene TRBV7-6; D uncertain. The CDR3 DNA reads as TGTGCCAGCAGCTTATCAACAGTGAACACTGAAGCTTTCTTT. Translating it yields CASSLSTVNTEAFF.